The present T cell receptor (beta chain) was sequenced within a study of OX40 agonist ivuxolimab in advanced cancers. V was trimmed by 0 bases and J by 0 bases, leaving 20 bases between them. The CDR3 length is 19 residues. Per the germline V gene, CDR1 is LGHNT and CDR2 is FRNRAP. Generated by immunoSEQ multiplex PCR, the TCRdb table keeps only in-frame clones and is missing some. In the table there are around 62,000 clones, more than 70% of which are singletons. This clone was found a few times. With baseline, cycle 4 day 1, and cycle 7 day 1 as timepoints, blood was sampled. The material was CD4+ or CD8+ T cells sorted from blood, obtained in a trial of the OX40 agonist ivuxolimab. This TCR was sampled from an adult with an advanced solid tumor such as melanoma, head and neck, liver or kidney cancer. V gene TRBV12-5 combines with J gene TRBJ1-1; tentative D call: TRBD1 (6 bases). The CDR3 bases are TGTGCTAGTGGTTTGGTATCTCTGGGGGTGACAGGAGTGAACACTGAAGCTTTCTTT. It translates to CASGLVSLGVTGVNTEAFF.